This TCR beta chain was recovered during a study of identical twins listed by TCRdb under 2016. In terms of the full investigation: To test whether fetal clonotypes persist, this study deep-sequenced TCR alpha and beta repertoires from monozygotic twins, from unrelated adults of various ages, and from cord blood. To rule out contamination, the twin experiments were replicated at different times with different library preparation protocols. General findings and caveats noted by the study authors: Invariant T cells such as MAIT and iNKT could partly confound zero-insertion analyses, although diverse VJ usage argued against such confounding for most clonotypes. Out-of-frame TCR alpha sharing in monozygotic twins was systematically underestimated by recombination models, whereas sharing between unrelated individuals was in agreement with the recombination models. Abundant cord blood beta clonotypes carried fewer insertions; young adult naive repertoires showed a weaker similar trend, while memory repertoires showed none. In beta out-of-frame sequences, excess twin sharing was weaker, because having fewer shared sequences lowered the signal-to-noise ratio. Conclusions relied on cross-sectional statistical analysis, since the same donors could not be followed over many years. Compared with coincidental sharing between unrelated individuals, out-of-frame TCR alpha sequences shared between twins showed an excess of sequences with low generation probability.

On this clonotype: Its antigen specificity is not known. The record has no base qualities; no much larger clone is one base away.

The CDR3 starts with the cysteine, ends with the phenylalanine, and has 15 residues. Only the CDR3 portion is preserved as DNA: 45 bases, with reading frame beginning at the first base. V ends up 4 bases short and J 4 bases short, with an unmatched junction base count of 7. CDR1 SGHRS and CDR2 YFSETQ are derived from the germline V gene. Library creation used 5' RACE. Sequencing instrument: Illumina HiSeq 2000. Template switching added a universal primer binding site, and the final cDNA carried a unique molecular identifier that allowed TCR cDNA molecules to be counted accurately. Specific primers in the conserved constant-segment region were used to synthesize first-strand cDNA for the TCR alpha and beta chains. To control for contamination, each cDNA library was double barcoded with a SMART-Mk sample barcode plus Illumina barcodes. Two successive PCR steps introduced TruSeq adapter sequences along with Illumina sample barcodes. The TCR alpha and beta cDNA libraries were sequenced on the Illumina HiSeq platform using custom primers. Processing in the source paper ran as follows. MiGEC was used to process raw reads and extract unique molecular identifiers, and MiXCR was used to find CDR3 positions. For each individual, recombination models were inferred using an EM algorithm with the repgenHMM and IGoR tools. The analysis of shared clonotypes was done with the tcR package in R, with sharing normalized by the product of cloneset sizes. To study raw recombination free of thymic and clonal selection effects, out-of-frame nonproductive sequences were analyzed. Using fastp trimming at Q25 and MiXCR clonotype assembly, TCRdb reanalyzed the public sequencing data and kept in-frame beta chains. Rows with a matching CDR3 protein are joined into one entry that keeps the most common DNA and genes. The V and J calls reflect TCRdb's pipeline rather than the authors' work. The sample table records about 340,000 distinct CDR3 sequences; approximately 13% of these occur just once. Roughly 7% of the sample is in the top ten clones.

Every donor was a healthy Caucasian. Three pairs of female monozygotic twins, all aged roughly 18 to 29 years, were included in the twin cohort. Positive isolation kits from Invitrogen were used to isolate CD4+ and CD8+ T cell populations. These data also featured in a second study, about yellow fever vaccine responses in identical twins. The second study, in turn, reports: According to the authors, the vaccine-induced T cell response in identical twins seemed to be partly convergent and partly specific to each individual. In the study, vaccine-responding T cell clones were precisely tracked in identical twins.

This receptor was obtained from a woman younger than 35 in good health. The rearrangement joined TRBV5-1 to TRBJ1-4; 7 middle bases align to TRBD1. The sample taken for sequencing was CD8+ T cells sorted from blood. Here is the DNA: TGCGCCAGCAGCCCCACGGGACAGTTTAATGAAAAACTGTTTTTT. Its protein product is CASSPTGQFNEKLFF.